This entry lists 15 T cell receptor beta chains sequenced from one sample in a study of Ad26.COV2.S vaccination and SARS-CoV-2 variants. Treatment indicated: 15 to 20 received Ad26.COV2.S at low or high dose, single or two shots; 5 received placebo; per-sample allocation not given. On day 63 after the first injection, vaccine and placebo recipients gave samples. Generated by immunoSEQ multiplex PCR, the TCRdb table keeps only in-frame clones and is missing some. The data hold about 370,000 clones, with 75% to 90% observed a single time. The starting material was peripheral blood, obtained in a trial of Ad26.COV2.S vaccine versus placebo. The origin of the receptors is a person between 18 and 60 years old who received the Ad26.COV2.S COVID-19 vaccine or a placebo.

The chain recombines TRBV4-1 with TRBJ1-6, with no clear D. The length of the CDR3 is 13 residues. Per the germline V gene, CDR1 is MGHRA and CDR2 is YSYEKL. The V and J ends lost 4 bases and 7 bases respectively, with 8 bases between them. The CDR3 coding sequence is TGCGCCAGCAGCCGGGCCGGGAATTCACCCCTCCACTTT. Protein sequence: CASSRAGNSPLHF.

The J gene is TRBJ1-1, the V gene TRBV27; no clear D. The V gene's germline CDR1 is MNHEY and CDR2 SMNVEV (reference sequence). CDR3 size: 14 residues. Between the trimmed V and J ends, which lost 3 bases and 6 bases, there was a span of 14 bases. The CDR3 is CASSFSTRSPEAFF. The DNA for the CDR3 is TGTGCCAGCAGTTTCTCTACACGATCGCCTGAAGCTTTCTTT.

The V call is TRBV13, the J call TRBJ1-2; 7 nucleotides match TRBD1. Trimming took 4 bases from V and 0 from J; bases not matched to a gene: 8. The germline V gene encodes CDR1 PRHDT and CDR2 FYEKMQ (reference sequence). The CDR3 has 16 residues. CDR3 bases: TGTGCCAGCAGCTCGACAGGGTACTCTTCTAACTATGGCTACACCTTC. Translating gives CASSSTGYSSNYGYTF.

This chain links TRBV6-6 with TRBJ2-1, with 8 positions matching TRBD2. V lost 6 bases, J lost 7 bases, and 5 bases stayed unmatched. The germline V gene encodes CDR1 MNHNY and CDR2 SVGAGI (reference sequence). This CDR3 contains 13 residues. CDR3 sequence (DNA): TGTGCCAGCAGCCATCGGGGGGGAAATGAGCAGTTCTTC. This encodes CASSHRGGNEQFF.

This chain connects TRBV7-8 to TRBJ2-7, with 7 bases that match TRBD1. After removal of 4 bases from V and 3 bases from J, the junction contained 6 bases not matched to a gene. Germline CDR1 SGHVS, CDR2 FQNEAQ. This CDR3 has 14 residues. The CDR3: CASSSRDRYYEQYF. In DNA, the CDR3 is TGTGCCAGCAGCTCCCGGGACAGATACTACGAGCAGTACTTC. The whole variable domain, remainder taken from reference TRBV7-8 and TRBJ2-7, is GAGVSQSPRYKVAKRGQDVALRCDPISGHVSLFWYQQALGQGPEFLTYFQNEAQLDKSGLPSDRFFAERPEGSVSTLKIQRTQQEDSAVYLCASSSRDRYYEQYFGPGTRLTVT.

The chain's CDR3 is CASSLDSLYGYTF. In nucleotides, the CDR3 is TGCGCCAGCAGCTTAGACAGCCTCTATGGCTACACCTTC. The chain carries TRBV5-1 and TRBJ1-2; tentative D call: TRBD1 (5 bases). The germline V gene has CDR1 SGHRS and CDR2 YFSETQ. CDR3 length: 13 residues. Trimming took 2 bases from V and 4 from J, leaving 9 bases between them.

The chain couples TRBV19 to TRBJ1-6; the D gene is possibly TRBD1 (6 bases). V was shortened by 1 base and J by 8 bases, with 15 bases between the two germline ends. Germline V gene sequence: CDR1 LNHDA, CDR2 SQIVND (reference sequence). This CDR3 has 16 residues. CDR3 residues: CASSIGSQGSYSPLHF. In DNA form, the CDR3 reads TGTGCCAGTAGTATAGGGAGTCAGGGGTCGTATTCACCCCTCCACTTT.

CDR3 region: CASSGAVERTDTQYF. CDR3 in DNA: TGTGCCAGCAGTGGGGCAGTAGAACGCACAGATACGCAGTATTTT. The J gene is TRBJ2-3, the V gene TRBV2; D unclear. Between the trimmed V and J ends, which lost 4 bases and 1 base, there was a span of 12 bases. CDR1 and CDR2 (germline): SNHLY, FYNNEI. The CDR3 covers 15 residues.

The chain employs TRBV6-6 and TRBJ2-7; TRBD1 is a possible D gene (5 bases). The CDR3 has 18 residues. Per germline, CDR1 MNHNY and CDR2 SVGAGI (reference sequence). V was pared by 5 bases and J by 1 base, with 24 bases between. In nucleotides, the CDR3 is TGTGCCAGCAGTCCCTTCGACAGTTACGATCTTGCTTCCTACGAGCAGTACTTC. Translated: CASSPFDSYDLASYEQYF.

The chain uses TRBV19 and TRBJ2-7, with a weak D call TRBD1 (6 bases). V lost 6 bases and J 7 bases, leaving 16 bases between the germline ends. Germline CDR1 reads LNHDA; CDR2 reads SQIVND (reference sequence). The CDR3 spans 13 residues. DNA of the CDR3: TGTGCCAGTAGCCTAGAACAGGGCCGGGAGCAGTACTTC. Translated: CASSLEQGREQYF.

The V and J genes are TRBV5-8 and TRBJ2-1; 13 bases agree with TRBD2. Germline loops: CDR1 SGHTS, CDR2 YDEGEE. This CDR3 spans 11 amino acids. The J segment lost 16 bases and the V segment lost 4 bases, leaving 2 bases of the junction unmatched. This CDR3 reads CASSRTSGGFF. CDR3 coding DNA: TGTGCCAGCAGCCGGACTAGCGGGGGTTTCTTC.

This chain connects TRBV20-1 to TRBJ1-5; no clear D gene. V lost 3 bases to trimming and J lost 12 bases, with 12 bases between them. CDR1 and CDR2 (germline): DFQATT, SNEGSKA (reference sequence). The CDR3 has 11 amino acids. The CDR3 nucleotides are TGCAGTGCTAGGGCGGCTTTTGGCCAGCATTTT. It specifies CSARAAFGQHF.

This chain connects TRBV29-1 to TRBJ2-1; a possible D gene is TRBD2 (5 bases). The germline V gene has CDR1 SQVTM and CDR2 ANQGSEA. V shed 3 bases and J shed 6 bases, with 12 bases lying between them. This CDR3 has 13 residues. CDR3 sequence reads: CSVDRRGTNEQFF. In DNA form, the CDR3 reads TGCAGCGTTGATAGACGGGGAACCAATGAGCAGTTCTTC.

This clone was seen a handful of times. The chain links TRBV10-3 to TRBJ1-1, with 8 bases aligning to TRBD1. CDR3 length equals 14 residues. The ends lost 2 bases at V and 1 base at J; junction bases unmatched: 0. Germline CDR1 is ENHRY and CDR2 is SYGVKD. CDR3 sequence reads: CAISEGQGNTEAFF. In nucleotides, the CDR3 is TGTGCCATCAGTGAGGGACAGGGGAACACTGAAGCTTTCTTT.

The chain has TRBV5-1 and TRBJ1-6; D gene uncertain. CDR1 is SGHRS and CDR2 is YFSETQ in the germline V gene. This CDR3 comprises 16 residues. V gave up 0 bases and J gave up 7 bases, with 14 bases separating them. The CDR3 protein is CASSLGPGTENSPLHF. CDR3 DNA: TGCGCCAGCAGCTTGGGTCCGGGTACAGAAAATTCACCCCTCCACTTT.